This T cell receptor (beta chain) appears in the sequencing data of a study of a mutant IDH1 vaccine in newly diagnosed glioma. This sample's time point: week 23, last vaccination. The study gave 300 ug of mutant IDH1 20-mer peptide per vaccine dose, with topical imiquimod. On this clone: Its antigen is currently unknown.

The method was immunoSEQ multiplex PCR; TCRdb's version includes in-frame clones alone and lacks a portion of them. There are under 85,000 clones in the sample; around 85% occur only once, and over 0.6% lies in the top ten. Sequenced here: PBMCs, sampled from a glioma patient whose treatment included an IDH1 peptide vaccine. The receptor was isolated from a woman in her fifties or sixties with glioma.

CDR3 residues: CASSLETANTGELFF. Written as DNA, the CDR3 is TGCGCCAGCAGCTTGGAGACAGCGAACACCGGGGAGCTGTTTTTT. The rearrangement links TRBV5-1 to TRBJ2-2; a weak D match, TRBD1 (5 bases). The CDR3 totals 15 residues. Germline V gene sequence: CDR1 SGHRS, CDR2 YFSETQ. Trimming cost V 0 bases and J 0 bases, with 6 bases left between them. Complete variable domain (other parts from reference TRBV5-1 and TRBJ2-2): KAGVTQTPRYLIKTRGQQVTLSCSPISGHRSVSWYQQTPGQGLQFLFEYFSETQRNKGNFPGRFSGRQFSNSRSEMNVSTLELGDSALYLCASSLETANTGELFFGEGSRLTVL.